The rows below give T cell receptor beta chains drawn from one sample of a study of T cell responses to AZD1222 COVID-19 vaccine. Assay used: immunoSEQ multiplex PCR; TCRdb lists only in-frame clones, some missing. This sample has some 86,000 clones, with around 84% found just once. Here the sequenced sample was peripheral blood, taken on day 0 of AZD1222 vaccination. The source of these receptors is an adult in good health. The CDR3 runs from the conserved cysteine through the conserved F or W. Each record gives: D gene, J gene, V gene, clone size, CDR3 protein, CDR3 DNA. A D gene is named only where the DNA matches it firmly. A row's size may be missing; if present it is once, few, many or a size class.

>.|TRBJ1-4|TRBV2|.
CASRGPQPKLFF
TGTGCCAGCAGGGGCCCTCAGCCAAAACTGTTTTTT
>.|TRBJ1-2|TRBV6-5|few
CASSYSEGGNYGYTF
TGTGCCAGCAGTTACTCGGAGGGGGGTAACTATGGCTACACCTTC
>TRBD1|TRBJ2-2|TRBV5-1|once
CASSSPPGQGADGELFF
TGCGCCAGCAGCTCCCCGCCGGGACAGGGGGCCGACGGGGAGCTGTTTTTT
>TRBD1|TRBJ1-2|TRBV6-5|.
CASSYSQGANYGYTF
TGTGCCAGCAGTTACTCTCAGGGGGCTAACTATGGCTACACCTTC
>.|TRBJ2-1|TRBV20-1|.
CSARKHEQFF
TGCAGTGCTAGAAAACATGAGCAGTTCTTC
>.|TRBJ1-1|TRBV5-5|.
CASSLGQMNTEAFF
TGTGCCAGCAGCTTGGGTCAGATGAACACTGAAGCTTTCTTT
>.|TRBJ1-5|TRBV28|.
CASSSIGGPQHF
TGTGCCAGCAGTTCGATAGGGGGACCCCAGCATTTT
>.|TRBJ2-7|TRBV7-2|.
CASSFSQSYEQYF
TGTGCCAGCAGCTTTTCTCAGAGCTACGAGCAGTACTTC
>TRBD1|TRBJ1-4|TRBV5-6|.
CASSSRTGAEKLFF
TGTGCCAGCAGCTCAAGGACAGGGGCTGAAAAACTGTTTTTT
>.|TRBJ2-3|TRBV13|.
CASSLRQVDTDTQYF
TGTGCCAGCAGCTTACGGCAGGTAGACACAGATACGCAGTATTTT
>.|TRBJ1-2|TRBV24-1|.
CATRSCGYTF
TGTGCCACCAGAAGCTGCGGCTACACCTTC
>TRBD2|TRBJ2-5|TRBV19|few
CASSAPLAGVWETQYF
TGTGCCAGTTCCGCCCCACTAGCGGGAGTGTGGGAGACCCAGTACTTC
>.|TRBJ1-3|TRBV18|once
CASSPELTFSGNTIYF
TGTGCCAGCTCACCAGAGCTCACTTTCTCTGGAAACACCATATATTTT
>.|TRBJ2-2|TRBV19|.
CASKRSGTGELFF
TGTGCCAGTAAGAGGTCTGGGACCGGGGAGCTGTTTTTT
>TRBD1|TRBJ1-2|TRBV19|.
CASSIEAQGAGYGYTF
TGTGCCAGTAGTATAGAAGCTCAGGGGGCCGGCTATGGCTACACCTTC
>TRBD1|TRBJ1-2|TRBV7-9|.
CASSPVTGPYGYTF
TGTGCCAGCAGCCCGGTGACAGGGCCCTATGGCTACACCTTC
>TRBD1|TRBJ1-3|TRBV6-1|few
CASSEEPHGTASGNTIYF
TGTGCCAGCAGTGAGGAACCCCACGGGACAGCCTCTGGAAACACCATATATTTT
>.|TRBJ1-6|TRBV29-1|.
CSVKDSAGNSPLHF
TGCAGCGTTAAAGACAGCGCCGGGAATTCACCCCTCCACTTT